This entry lists 4 T cell receptor beta chains sequenced from one sample in a study of T cell responses to AZD1222 COVID-19 vaccine. TCRdb keeps only in-frame clones here, not all; method: immunoSEQ multiplex PCR. The table shows 80,000 to 130,000 clones, with about 89% occurring only once. This specimen consisted of peripheral blood, obtained on day 0 of AZD1222 vaccination. The source is an adult in good health.

The CDR3 DNA reads TGTGCCAGCAGCTTCGGGGGGGCAGGGGACACCGGGGAGCTGTTTTTT. Its protein is CASSFGGAGDTGELFF. The chain has TRBV7-8 and TRBJ2-2, with TRBD2 matching 8 bases. V shed 3 bases, J shed 3 bases, and the junction held 6 bases outside the gene matches. The length of the CDR3 is 16 residues. The germline gives CDR1 SGHVS, CDR2 FQNEAQ.

The rearrangement links TRBV2 to TRBJ1-3; D unclear. V lost 3 bases and J lost 0, with 3 bases in between. Germline V gene lookup returns CDR1 SNHLY and CDR2 FYNNEI. The CDR3 totals 13 residues. DNA of the CDR3: TGTGCCAGCAGTGAGCGCTCTGGAAACACCATATATTTT. This sequence encodes CASSERSGNTIYF.

This clone was counted a single time. The chain joins TRBV30 to TRBJ1-1; D remains unclear. CDR1 and CDR2 (germline): GTSNPN, SVGIG (reference sequence). V lost 0 bases to trimming and J lost 1 base, with 9 bases between them. The CDR3 is 14 residues long. The CDR3 loop reads CAWSVPHKNTEAFF. CDR3 nucleotide sequence: TGTGCCTGGAGTGTACCGCACAAGAACACTGAAGCTTTCTTT.

This clone has only one observation. The chain couples TRBV27 to TRBJ2-4; D gene ambiguous. Germline CDR1 and CDR2: MNHEY and SMNVEV (reference sequence). The CDR3 contains 13 residues. With 7 bases removed from V and 0 bases from J, the gap between germline ends came to 7 bases. For the CDR3, the DNA is TGTGCCAGCATAACTATAGCCAAAAACATTCAGTACTTC. Its translation: CASITIAKNIQYF.